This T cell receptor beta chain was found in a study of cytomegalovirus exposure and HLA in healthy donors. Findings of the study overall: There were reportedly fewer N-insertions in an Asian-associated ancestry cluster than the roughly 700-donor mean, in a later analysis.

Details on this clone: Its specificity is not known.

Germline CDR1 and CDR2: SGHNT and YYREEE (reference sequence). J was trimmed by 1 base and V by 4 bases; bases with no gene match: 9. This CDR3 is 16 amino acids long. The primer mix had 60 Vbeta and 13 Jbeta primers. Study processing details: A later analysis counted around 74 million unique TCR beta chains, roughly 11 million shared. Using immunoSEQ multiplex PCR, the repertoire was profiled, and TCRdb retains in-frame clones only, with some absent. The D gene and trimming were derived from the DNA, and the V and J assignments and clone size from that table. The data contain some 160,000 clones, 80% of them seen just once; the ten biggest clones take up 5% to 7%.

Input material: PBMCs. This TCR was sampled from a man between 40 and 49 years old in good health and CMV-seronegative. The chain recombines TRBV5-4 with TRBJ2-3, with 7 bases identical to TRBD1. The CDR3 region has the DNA TGTGCCAGCAGCGTTAAACAGGGGTTAGGCACAGATACGCAGTATTTT. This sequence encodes CASSVKQGLGTDTQYF.